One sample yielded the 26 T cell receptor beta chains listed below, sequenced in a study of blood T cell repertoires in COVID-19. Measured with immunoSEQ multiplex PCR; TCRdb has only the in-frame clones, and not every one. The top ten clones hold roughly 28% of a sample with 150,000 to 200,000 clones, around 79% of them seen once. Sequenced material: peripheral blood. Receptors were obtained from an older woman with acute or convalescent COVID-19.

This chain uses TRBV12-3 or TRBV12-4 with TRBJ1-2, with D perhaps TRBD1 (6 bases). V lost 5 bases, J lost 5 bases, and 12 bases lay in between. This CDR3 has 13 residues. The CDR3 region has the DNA TGTGCCAGCAGTGGGACAAGACGTTATGGCTACACCTTC. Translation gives CASSGTRRYGYTF.

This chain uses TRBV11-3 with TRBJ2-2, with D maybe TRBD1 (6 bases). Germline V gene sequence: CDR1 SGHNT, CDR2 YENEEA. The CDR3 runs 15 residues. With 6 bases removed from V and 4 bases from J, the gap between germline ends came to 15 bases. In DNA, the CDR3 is TGTGCCAGCAGTAGCAGGGGTCAAGGCACCGGGGAGCTGTTTTTT. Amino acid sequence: CASSSRGQGTGELFF.

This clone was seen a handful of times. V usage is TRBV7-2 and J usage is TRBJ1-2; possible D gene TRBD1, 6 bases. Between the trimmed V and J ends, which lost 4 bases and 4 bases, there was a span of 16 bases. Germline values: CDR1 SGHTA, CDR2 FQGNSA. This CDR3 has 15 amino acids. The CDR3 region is CASSYTDSSVYGYTF. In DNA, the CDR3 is TGTGCCAGCAGCTATACGGACAGTTCGGTCTATGGCTACACCTTC.

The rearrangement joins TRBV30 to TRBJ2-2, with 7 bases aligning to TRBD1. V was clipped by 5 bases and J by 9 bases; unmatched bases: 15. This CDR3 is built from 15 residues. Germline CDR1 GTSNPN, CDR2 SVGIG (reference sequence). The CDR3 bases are TGTGCCTGGGAACCCGGGACAGCAAGAGCTAGGGAGCTGTTTTTT. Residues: CAWEPGTARARELFF.

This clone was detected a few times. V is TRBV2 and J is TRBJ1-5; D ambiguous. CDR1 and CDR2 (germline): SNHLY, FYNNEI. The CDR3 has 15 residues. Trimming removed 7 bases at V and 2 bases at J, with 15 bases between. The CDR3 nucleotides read TGTGCCAGCATGGGCGACGGGGTCGGCAATCAGCCCCAGCATTTT. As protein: CASMGDGVGNQPQHF.

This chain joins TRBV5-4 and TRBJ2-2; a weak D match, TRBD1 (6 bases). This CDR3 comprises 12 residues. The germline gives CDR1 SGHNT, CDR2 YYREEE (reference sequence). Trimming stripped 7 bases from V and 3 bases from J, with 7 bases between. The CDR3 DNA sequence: TGTGCCAGCCCAGGGGACACCGGGGAGCTGTTTTTT. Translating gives CASPGDTGELFF.

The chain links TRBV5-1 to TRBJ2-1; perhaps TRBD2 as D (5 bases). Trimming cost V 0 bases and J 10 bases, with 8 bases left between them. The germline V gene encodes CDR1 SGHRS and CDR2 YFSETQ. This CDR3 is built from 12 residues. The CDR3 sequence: CASSLGGDEQFF. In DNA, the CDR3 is TGCGCCAGCAGCTTGGGGGGAGACGAGCAGTTCTTC.

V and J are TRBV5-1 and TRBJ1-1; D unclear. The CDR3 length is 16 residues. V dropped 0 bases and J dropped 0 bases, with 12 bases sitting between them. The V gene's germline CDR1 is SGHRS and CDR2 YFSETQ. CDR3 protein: CASSLGGLSLNTEAFF. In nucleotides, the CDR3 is TGCGCCAGCAGCTTGGGTGGACTCTCTTTGAACACTGAAGCTTTCTTT.

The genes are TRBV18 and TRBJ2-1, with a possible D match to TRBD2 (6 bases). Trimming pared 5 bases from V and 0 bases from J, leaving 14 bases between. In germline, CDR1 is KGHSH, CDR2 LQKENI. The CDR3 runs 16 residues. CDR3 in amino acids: CASSSPGGNSYNEQFF. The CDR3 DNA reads TGTGCCAGCTCATCCCCTGGAGGGAACTCCTACAATGAGCAGTTCTTC.

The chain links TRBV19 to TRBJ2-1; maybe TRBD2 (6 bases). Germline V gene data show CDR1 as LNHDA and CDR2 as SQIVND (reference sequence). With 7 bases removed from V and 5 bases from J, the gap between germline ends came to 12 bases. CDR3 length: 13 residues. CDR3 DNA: TGTGCCAGTAACGGGGGACTTAACAATGAGCAGTTCTTC. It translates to CASNGGLNNEQFF.

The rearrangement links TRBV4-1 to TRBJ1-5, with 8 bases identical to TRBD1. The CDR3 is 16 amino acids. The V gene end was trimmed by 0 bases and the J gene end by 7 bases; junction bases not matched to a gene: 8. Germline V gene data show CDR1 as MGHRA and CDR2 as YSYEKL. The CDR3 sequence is CASSQDGQGAGQPQHF. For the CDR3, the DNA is TGCGCCAGCAGCCAAGATGGGCAGGGGGCAGGACAGCCCCAGCATTTT.

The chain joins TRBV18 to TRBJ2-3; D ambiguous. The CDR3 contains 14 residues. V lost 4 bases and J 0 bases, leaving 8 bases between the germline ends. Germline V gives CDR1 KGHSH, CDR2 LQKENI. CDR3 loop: CASSRFESTDTQYF. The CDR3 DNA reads TGTGCCAGCTCACGGTTCGAGAGCACAGATACGCAGTATTTT.

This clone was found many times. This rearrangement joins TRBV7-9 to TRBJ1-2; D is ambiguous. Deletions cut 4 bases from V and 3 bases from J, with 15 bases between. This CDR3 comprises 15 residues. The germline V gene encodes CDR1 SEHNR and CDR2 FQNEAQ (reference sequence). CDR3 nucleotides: TGTGCCAGCAGCTCCCAGGACGGACTTTACTATGGCTACACCTTC. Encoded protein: CASSSQDGLYYGYTF.

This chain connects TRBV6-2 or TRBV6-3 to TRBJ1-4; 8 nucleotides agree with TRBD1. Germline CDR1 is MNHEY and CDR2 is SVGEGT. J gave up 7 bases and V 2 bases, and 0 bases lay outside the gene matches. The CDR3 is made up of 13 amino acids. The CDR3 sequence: CASSYGTGEKLFF. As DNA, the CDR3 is TGTGCCAGCAGTTACGGGACAGGTGAAAAACTGTTTTTT.

The CDR3 nucleotides read TGTGCCAGTAGTCCGATTAGGCGGGAGGGAGCGGAGACCCAGTACTTC. Its protein is CASSPIRREGAETQYF. The chain links TRBV19 to TRBJ2-5; 9 bases are shared with TRBD2. The CDR3 sequence is 16 residues long. Per germline, CDR1 LNHDA and CDR2 SQIVND (reference sequence). J lost 5 bases, V lost 5 bases, and 12 bases had no gene match.

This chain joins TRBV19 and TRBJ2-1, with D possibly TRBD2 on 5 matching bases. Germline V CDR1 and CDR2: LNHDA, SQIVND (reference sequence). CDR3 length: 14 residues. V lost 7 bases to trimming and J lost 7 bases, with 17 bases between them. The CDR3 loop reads CASKLTSGRNEQFF. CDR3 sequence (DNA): TGTGCCAGTAAGTTAACCAGCGGTAGGAATGAGCAGTTCTTC. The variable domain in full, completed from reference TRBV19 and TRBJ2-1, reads DGGITQSPKYLFRKEGQNVTLSCEQNLNHDAMYWYRQDPGQGLRLIYYSQIVNDFQKGDIAEGYSVSREKKESFPLTVTSAQKNPTAFYLCASKLTSGRNEQFFGPGTRLTVL.

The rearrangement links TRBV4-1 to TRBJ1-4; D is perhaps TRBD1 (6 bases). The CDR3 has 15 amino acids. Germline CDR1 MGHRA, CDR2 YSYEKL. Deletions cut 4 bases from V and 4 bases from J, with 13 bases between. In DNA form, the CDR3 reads TGCGCCAGCAGCCCACAAGGACAGATTAATGAAAAACTGTTTTTT. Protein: CASSPQGQINEKLFF.

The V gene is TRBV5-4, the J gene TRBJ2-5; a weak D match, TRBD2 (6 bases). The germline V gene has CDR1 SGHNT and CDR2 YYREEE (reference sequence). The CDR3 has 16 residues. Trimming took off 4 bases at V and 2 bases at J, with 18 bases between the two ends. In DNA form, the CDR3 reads TGTGCCAGCAGCCCGCCCCCTAGCGCGATGCAAGAGACCCAGTACTTC. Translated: CASSPPPSAMQETQYF.

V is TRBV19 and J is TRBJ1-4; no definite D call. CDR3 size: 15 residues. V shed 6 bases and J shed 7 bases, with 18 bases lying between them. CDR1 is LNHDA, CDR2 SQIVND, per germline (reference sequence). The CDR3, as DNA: TGTGCCAGTAGGACAAGATTTCAAGCTGGTGAAAAACTGTTTTTT. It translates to CASRTRFQAGEKLFF.

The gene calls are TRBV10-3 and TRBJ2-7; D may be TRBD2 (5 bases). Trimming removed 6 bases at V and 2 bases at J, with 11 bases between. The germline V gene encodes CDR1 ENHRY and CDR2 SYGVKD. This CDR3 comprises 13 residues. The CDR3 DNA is TGTGCCATCAGGAAGGGAGCCCCCTACGAGCAGTACTTC. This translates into CAIRKGAPYEQYF.

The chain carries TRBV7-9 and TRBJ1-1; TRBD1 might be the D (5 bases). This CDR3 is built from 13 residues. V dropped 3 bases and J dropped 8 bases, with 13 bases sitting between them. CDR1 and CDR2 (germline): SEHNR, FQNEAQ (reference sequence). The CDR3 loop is CASSFHRRTEAFF. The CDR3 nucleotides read TGTGCCAGCAGCTTCCACAGGAGAACGGAAGCTTTCTTT.

CDR3 nucleotides: TGTGCCAGTAGAGGGGGACAGGGGGGATATAGCAATCAGCCCCAGCATTTT. Translation: CASRGGQGGYSNQPQHF. The chain is built from TRBV19 and TRBJ1-5; 11 bases agree with TRBD1. The V segment lost 6 bases and the J segment 0 bases; nucleotides outside the gene matches: 7. This CDR3 is 17 amino acids long. Germline-derived CDR1 and CDR2 are LNHDA and SQIVND (reference sequence).

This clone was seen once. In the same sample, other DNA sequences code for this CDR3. Here the CDR3 DNA reads TGTGCCTGGAGCGGGGGGGCCACTGAAGCTTTCTTT. Translation gives CAWSGGATEAFF. The chain links TRBV30 to TRBJ1-1; possible D gene TRBD1, 6 bases. The V and J ends lost 3 bases and 4 bases respectively, with 9 bases between them. Germline V gene sequence: CDR1 GTSNPN, CDR2 SVGIG (reference sequence). The CDR3 has 12 residues. The full variable domain, with the rest looked up from reference TRBV30 and TRBJ1-1, is SQTIHQWPATLVQPVGSPLSLECTVEGTSNPNLYWYRQAAGRGLQLLFYSVGIGQISSEVPQNLSASRPQDRQFILSSKKLLLSDSGFYLCAWSGGATEAFFGQGTRLTVV.

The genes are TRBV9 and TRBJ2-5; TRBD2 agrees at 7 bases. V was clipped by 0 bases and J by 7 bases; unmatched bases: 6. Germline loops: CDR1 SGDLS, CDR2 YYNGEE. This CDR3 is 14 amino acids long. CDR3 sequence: CASSVAHSGGTQYF. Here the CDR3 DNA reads TGTGCCAGCAGCGTAGCTCACTCGGGGGGGACCCAGTACTTC.

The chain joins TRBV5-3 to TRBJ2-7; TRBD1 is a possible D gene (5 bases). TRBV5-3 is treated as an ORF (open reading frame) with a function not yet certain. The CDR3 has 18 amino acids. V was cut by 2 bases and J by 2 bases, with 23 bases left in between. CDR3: CARSFESKDNLKPYEQYF. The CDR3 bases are TGTGCCAGAAGCTTTGAGAGTAAGGACAATCTCAAGCCCTACGAGCAGTACTTC.

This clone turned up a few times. The CDR3: CASSGGTGQIYGYTF. CDR3 nucleotides: TGTGCCAGCAGCGGCGGGACAGGGCAAATCTATGGCTACACCTTC. V and J are TRBV2 and TRBJ1-2; 9 bases map to TRBD1. V was pared by 6 bases and J by 4 bases, with 9 bases of the junction left unmatched. This CDR3 spans 15 amino acids. Germline V lookup: CDR1 SNHLY, CDR2 FYNNEI.